This entry lists 12 T cell receptor beta chains sequenced from one sample in a study of T-cell memory formation after mild COVID-19. A single record per CDR3 protein comes from TCRdb applying MiXCR to the 5' RACE reads. The table shows about 450,000 distinct CDR3 sequences, with about a quarter occurring only once. The specimen was PBMCs or a T cell subset sorted from them (not recorded which). These receptor sequences come from an adult woman who had mild COVID-19 (a few samples of this study predate the infection). Cell type and time point are not known.

This clonotype turned up a few times. In DNA form, the CDR3 reads TGCGCCAGCAGCCAAGGTTCTCCCAGGTCGGCGGGCACCGGGGAGCTGTTTTTT. Encoded protein: CASSQGSPRSAGTGELFF. This chain joins TRBV4-3 and TRBJ2-2; maybe TRBD2 (5 bases). The CDR3 length is 18 residues. The V gene lost 1 base and the J gene lost 4 bases, with 19 bases spanning the gap. Germline V CDR1 and CDR2: LGHNA, YSLEER.

Only a few counts were recorded for this clonotype. The rearrangement uses TRBV7-9 and TRBJ2-1; a weak D match, TRBD2 (5 bases). The CDR3 loop spans 15 amino acids. V lost 2 bases and J lost 0, with 8 bases in between. Germline-derived CDR1 and CDR2 are SEHNR and FQNEAQ (reference sequence). The CDR3 DNA reads TGTGCCAGCAGCTTACTGGGAGACTCCTACAATGAGCAGTTCTTC. This encodes CASSLLGDSYNEQFF.

The rearrangement uses TRBV6-2 or TRBV6-3 and TRBJ1-2; D ambiguous. The CDR3 has 14 residues. The germline CDR1 and CDR2 sequences are MNHEY and SVGEGT. The germline V and J ends were trimmed by 6 bases and 8 bases, with 19 bases remaining between them. The CDR3 DNA reads TGTGCCAGCAGCCAGAGGTACACTCCGGAGGGCTACACCTTC. Translation: CASSQRYTPEGYTF.

This clonotype was observed a few times. V and J are TRBV5-1 and TRBJ2-1; no reliable D call. The CDR3 is made up of 13 amino acids. V was cut by 0 bases and J by 11 bases, with 12 bases left in between. From germline, CDR1 is SGHRS and CDR2 YFSETQ. The CDR3 bases are TGCGCCAGCAGCTTGGTGTTGGATCCTCAGCAGTTCTTC. Its protein is CASSLVLDPQQFF.

The gene calls are TRBV7-3 and TRBJ2-2; weak D call: TRBD2 (6 bases). Germline assignment: CDR1 SGHTA and CDR2 FQGTGA. Trimming removed 4 bases from V and 12 bases from J, with 12 bases in between. There are 12 residues in the CDR3. The CDR3 DNA reads as TGTGCCAGCAGCTCGCGGGACCGTCAGCTGTTTTTT. This translates into CASSSRDRQLFF.

This clonotype came up many times. V gene TRBV20-1 combines with J gene TRBJ2-7; 8 bases are shared with TRBD2. The germline CDR1 and CDR2 sequences are DFQATT and SNEGSKA (reference sequence). The CDR3 contains 14 residues. Trimming removed 5 bases from V and 0 bases from J; junction bases left unmatched: 6. The CDR3 DNA reads TGCAGTGCTTATCGGGGGGGGTACTCCTACGAGCAGTACTTC. Translating gives CSAYRGGYSYEQYF.

The genes are TRBV7-9 and TRBJ2-1; tentative D call: TRBD2 (6 bases). Germline V CDR1 and CDR2: SEHNR, FQNEAQ (reference sequence). The ends were cut back, 1 base at V and 4 bases at J, with 11 bases in the middle. The length of the CDR3 is 15 residues. CDR3 sequence reads: CASSLGRGEYNEQFF. Here the CDR3 DNA reads TGTGCCAGCAGCTTAGGCCGCGGGGAATACAATGAGCAGTTCTTC.

This clonotype has a handful of counts. The chain recombines TRBV3-1 with TRBJ2-7; TRBD1 or TRBD2 may be the D gene (5 bases each). Between the trimmed V and J ends, which lost 1 base and 2 bases, there was a span of 15 bases. The CDR3 is 16 residues long. In germline, CDR1 is LGHDT, CDR2 YNNKEL (reference sequence). The CDR3 nucleotides are TGTGCCAGCAGCCAAGCCCCGGGACCCGCTACCTACGAGCAGTACTTC. Translation gives CASSQAPGPATYEQYF.

V usage is TRBV7-7 and J usage is TRBJ1-4; D gene unclear. Trimming stripped 5 bases from V and 8 bases from J, with 21 bases between. Germline loops: CDR1 SSHAT, CDR2 FNYEAQ (reference sequence). The CDR3 contains 16 residues. This chain's CDR3 is CASSPFPDGPKEKLFF. The CDR3 DNA reads as TGTGCCAGCAGCCCGTTTCCCGACGGACCGAAGGAAAAACTGTTTTTT.

This clonotype was observed a few times. The chain employs TRBV9 and TRBJ1-6; no firm D call. Germline V lookup: CDR1 SGDLS, CDR2 YYNGEE. V lost 2 bases and J lost 4, with 7 bases in between. CDR3 length: 14 amino acids. CDR3 bases: TGTGCCAGCAGCGTCCGACGGTATAATTCACCCCTCCACTTT. Its translation is CASSVRRYNSPLHF. The whole variable domain, remainder taken from reference TRBV9 and TRBJ1-6, is DSGVTQTPKHLITATGQRVTLRCSPRSGDLSVYWYQQSLDQGLQFLIQYYNGEERAKGNILERFSAQQFPDLHSELNLSSLELGDSALYFCASSVRRYNSPLHFGNGTRLTVT.

The rearrangement uses TRBV12-3 or TRBV12-4 and TRBJ2-7; possibly TRBD1 for D (6 bases). V gave up 1 base and J gave up 6 bases, with 10 bases separating them. CDR3 length: 13 residues. The CDR3 here is CASSLGAGVEQYF. CDR3 nucleotides: TGTGCCAGCAGTTTAGGGGCAGGGGTCGAGCAGTACTTC.

The J gene is TRBJ2-7, the V gene TRBV4-3, with TRBD2 identical over 13 bases. This CDR3 region has 19 residues. From germline, CDR1 is LGHNA and CDR2 YSLEER. J was trimmed by 2 bases and V by 0 bases; bases with no gene match: 10. The CDR3 protein is CASSQDKLAGGPSAYEQYF. As DNA, the CDR3 is TGCGCCAGCAGCCAAGATAAACTAGCGGGAGGGCCGAGCGCCTACGAGCAGTACTTC.